The 23 T cell receptor beta chains listed next were all sequenced from one sample in a study of regulatory T cells in long-lasting Graves disease. Arm-PCR of CDR3 regions and iRepertoire HTBI primers were the basis on which TCR beta libraries were built. TCRdb reprocessed the multiplex PCR reads with MiXCR, giving one entry per CDR3 protein. In the table there are approximately 460,000 distinct CDR3 sequences, 16% of which are singletons. Time point defined: newly diagnosed GD, antithyroid drugs for less than 3 months. RNA isolated from PBMCs was used to make the TCR library. This sample was also put to use in a study of T cells in Graves' hyperthyroidism and ophthalmopathy.

Source: peripheral blood mononuclear cells (PBMCs), taken at new diagnosis, from a patient treated with antithyroid drugs. These TCRs come from a woman in her 30s with Graves disease.

The V and J genes are TRBV7-9 and TRBJ2-4; D remains ambiguous. Germline values: CDR1 SEHNR, CDR2 FQNEAQ (reference sequence). The CDR3 runs 12 residues. With 7 bases removed from V and 0 bases from J, the gap between germline ends came to 4 bases. CDR3 DNA sequence: TGTGCCAGCACCGAAGCCAAAAACATTCAGTACTTC. Encoded protein: CASTEAKNIQYF.

This clonotype has a handful of counts. The V gene is TRBV30, the J gene TRBJ1-2, with 7 positions matching TRBD1. V trimming: 0 bases; J trimming: 7 bases; junction bases outside the gene matches: 14. The V gene's germline CDR1 is GTSNPN and CDR2 SVGIG (reference sequence). The CDR3 spans 16 residues. The CDR3 nucleotides are TGTGCCTGGAGTGTACCCCCCACCGGGACAGACCGTGGCTACACCTTC. This encodes CAWSVPPTGTDRGYTF.

Ten or more counts support this clonotype. The J gene is TRBJ2-3, the V gene TRBV2; D gene unclear. Trimming took 6 bases from V and 2 from J, leaving 9 bases between them. Germline values: CDR1 SNHLY, CDR2 FYNNEI. The CDR3 extends over 13 amino acids. The CDR3 loop reads CASRADDTDTQYF. As DNA, the CDR3 is TGTGCCAGCAGGGCCGACGACACAGATACGCAGTATTTT. The full variable domain, with the rest looked up from reference TRBV2 and TRBJ2-3, is EPEVTQTPSHQVTQMGQEVILRCVPISNHLYFYWYRQILGQKVEFLVSFYNNEISEKSEIFDDQFSVERPDGSNFTLKIRSTKLEDSAMYFCASRADDTDTQYFGPGTRLTVL.

This clonotype has at least ten counts. V is TRBV5-1 and J is TRBJ2-7; TRBD1 agrees at 8 bases. The CDR3 extends over 14 amino acids. Germline V lookup: CDR1 SGHRS, CDR2 YFSETQ. After removal of 4 bases from V and 7 bases from J, the junction contained 10 bases not matched to a gene. CDR3 loop: CASSQVQGAREQYF. In nucleotides, the CDR3 is TGCGCCAGCAGCCAGGTCCAGGGGGCACGGGAGCAGTACTTC.

This clonotype was observed at least ten times. The chain joins TRBV30 to TRBJ2-3; D uncertain. This CDR3 has 15 amino acids. Germline V CDR1 and CDR2: GTSNPN, SVGIG (reference sequence). Trimming cost V 1 base and J 0 bases, with 11 bases left between them. The CDR3 spells CAWSGLADSTDTQYF. The DNA for the CDR3 is TGTGCCTGGAGTGGGTTAGCAGATAGCACAGATACGCAGTATTTT.

The chain is built from TRBV20-1 and TRBJ1-2; 7 positions match TRBD1. Trimming at V came to 5 bases and at J to 5 bases, leaving 14 bases not matched to a gene. The CDR3 covers 15 residues. CDR1 is DFQATT and CDR2 is SNEGSKA in the germline V gene (reference sequence). The DNA of the CDR3 is TGCAGTGCTCAGGACAGGACCTTAGTTTGGTATGGCTACACCTTC. Protein sequence: CSAQDRTLVWYGYTF.

This clonotype was detected ten times or more. The rearrangement joins TRBV4-1 to TRBJ2-5; 11 bases line up with TRBD2. Looked up from germline, CDR1 is MGHRA and CDR2 is YSYEKL. CDR3 length: 16 residues. V gave up 3 bases and J gave up 4 bases; unmatched junction bases: 7. CDR3 residues: CASSQGPGTSGETQYF. The CDR3 nucleotides read TGCGCCAGCAGCCAGGGGCCCGGGACTAGCGGAGAGACCCAGTACTTC.

This clonotype was counted many times. The rearrangement joins TRBV20-1 to TRBJ2-5; 7 bases are shared with TRBD1. With V trimmed by 4 bases and J by 5 bases, 10 bases remained unmatched. This CDR3 region has 14 residues. Germline-derived CDR1 and CDR2 are DFQATT and SNEGSKA (reference sequence). The CDR3 is CSATDRVLAETQYF. The DNA of the CDR3 is TGCAGTGCTACAGACAGGGTCTTGGCGGAGACCCAGTACTTC.

The sample holds many counts of this clonotype. The CDR3: CASSHQDHYSYNEQFF. Written as DNA, the CDR3 is TGTGCCAGCAGTCACCAGGACCACTACTCCTACAATGAGCAGTTCTTC. The V and J genes are TRBV27 and TRBJ2-1, with D uncertain. The CDR3 has 16 amino acids. V lost 5 bases, J lost 0 bases, and 14 bases lay in between. Germline V CDR1 and CDR2: MNHEY, SMNVEV (reference sequence).

This clonotype was recorded many times. CDR3 bases: TGCGCCAGCAGCTTGGGACAGGGGCCCATAGCTAACTATGGCTACACCTTC. Translation: CASSLGQGPIANYGYTF. J is TRBJ1-2 and V is TRBV5-1, with TRBD1 matching over 8 bases. The CDR3 is 17 amino acids. Germline assignment: CDR1 SGHRS and CDR2 YFSETQ. The ends lost 0 bases at V and 0 bases at J; junction bases unmatched: 7. Using reference TRBV5-1 and TRBJ1-2 for the parts outside the CDR3, the full variable domain is KAGVTQTPRYLIKTRGQQVTLSCSPISGHRSVSWYQQTPGQGLQFLFEYFSETQRNKGNFPGRFSGRQFSNSRSEMNVSTLELGDSALYLCASSLGQGPIANYGYTFGSGTRLTVV.

This clonotype was recorded many times. The gene calls are TRBV11-2 and TRBJ2-1; TRBD2 aligns across 7 bases. The V gene's germline CDR1 is SGHAT and CDR2 FQNNGV. This CDR3 contains 15 residues. V lost 2 bases, J lost 6 bases, and 7 bases stayed unmatched. The CDR3 reads CASSLTTSRFNEQFF. Here the CDR3 DNA reads TGTGCCAGCAGCTTAACGACTAGCAGATTCAATGAGCAGTTCTTC. Variable domain in full (rest from reference TRBV11-2 and TRBJ2-1): EAGVAQSPRYKIIEKRQSVAFWCNPISGHATLYWYQQILGQGPKLLIQFQNNGVVDDSQLPKDRFSAERLKGVDSTLKIQPAKLEDSAVYLCASSLTTSRFNEQFFGPGTRLTVL.

The V and J genes are TRBV3-1 and TRBJ2-7; TRBD2 matches 7 bases. CDR1 is LGHDT, CDR2 YNNKEL, per germline (reference sequence). This CDR3 comprises 18 residues. V lost 3 bases and J lost 4; bases outside the gene matches: 18. CDR3 in amino acids: CASSQSLSQDQRDYEQYF. The DNA of the CDR3 is TGTGCCAGCAGCCAGTCCCTTTCCCAGGACCAGCGGGATTACGAGCAGTACTTC.

Ten or more counts support this clonotype. This chain links TRBV7-2 with TRBJ2-2; weak D call: TRBD2 (5 bases). The germline V gene encodes CDR1 SGHTA and CDR2 FQGNSA. The germline V and J ends were trimmed by 1 base and 1 base, with 10 bases remaining between them. The CDR3 extends over 16 amino acids. The CDR3 DNA is TGTGCCAGCAGCTTAGATCGGAGCGGGAACACCGGGGAGCTGTTTTTT. It yields the protein CASSLDRSGNTGELFF.

This chain joins TRBV6-2 or TRBV6-3 and TRBJ1-1; the D gene is possibly TRBD1 (6 bases). Germline values: CDR1 MNHEY, CDR2 SVGEGT. The V end was cut by 11 bases, the J end by 0 bases, with 16 bases between. This CDR3 contains 14 residues. DNA of the CDR3: TGTGCCTGTCGGGGGGCTGGGATGAACACTGAAGCTTTCTTT. Amino acid sequence: CACRGAGMNTEAFF.

Ten or more counts support this clonotype. The chain joins TRBV18 to TRBJ2-1; perhaps TRBD1 as D (5 bases). Deletions cut 3 bases from V and 10 bases from J, with 25 bases between. The CDR3 has 17 residues. Germline CDR1 reads KGHSH; CDR2 reads LQKENI. The DNA for the CDR3 is TGTGCCAGCTCACCTAGGGGAAGGGGCCCAAATACTATCGAGCAGTTCTTC. It specifies CASSPRGRGPNTIEQFF.

This clonotype was counted only a few times. The V call is TRBV14, the J call TRBJ2-3; D is uncertain. The CDR3 consists of 13 residues. CDR1 is SGHDN, CDR2 FVKESK, per germline. Trimming cost V 1 base and J 6 bases, with 8 bases left between them. The CDR3 nucleotides read TGTGCCAGCAGCCAAGGGTACCTGGATACGCAGTATTTT. It specifies CASSQGYLDTQYF.

This clonotype was observed many times. The chain uses TRBV6-1 and TRBJ1-5, with TRBD1 as a possible D gene (5 bases). This CDR3 has 17 residues. Per germline, CDR1 MNHNS and CDR2 SASEGT. The germline V and J ends were trimmed by 7 bases and 1 base, with 20 bases remaining between them. The CDR3 coding sequence is TGTGCCAGCACCCGGGGGAGCGCGGGATCGAGCAATCAGCCCCAGCATTTT. It is translated as CASTRGSAGSSNQPQHF.

This clonotype was seen at least ten times. This chain connects TRBV6-2 or TRBV6-3 to TRBJ2-7, with 10 bases that match TRBD1. The V gene end was trimmed by 2 bases and the J gene end by 3 bases; junction bases not matched to a gene: 7. There are 16 residues in the CDR3. Looked up from germline, CDR1 is MNHEY and CDR2 is SVGEGT. The CDR3 DNA reads as TGTGCCAGCAGTTACAAGGGGACAGGGGTTCACTACGAGCAGTACTTC. Amino acids: CASSYKGTGVHYEQYF.

As DNA, the CDR3 is TGTGCCAGCTCAGACAGACTAGCGGGAGGGCCCGGAGAGCAGTTCTTC. Translating it yields CASSDRLAGGPGEQFF. The chain uses TRBV18 and TRBJ2-1; 14 bases agree with TRBD2. Germline V gene data show CDR1 as KGHSH and CDR2 as LQKENI. The CDR3 extends over 16 amino acids. V dropped 5 bases and J dropped 10; count of bases not matched to a gene: 10.

V and J are TRBV4-3 and TRBJ2-1, with 7 positions matching TRBD2. The length of the CDR3 is 14 residues. Per the germline V gene, CDR1 is LGHNA and CDR2 is YSLEER. J lost 5 bases, V lost 1 base, and 2 bases had no gene match. The CDR3 loop is CASSQGLADNEQFF. CDR3 coding DNA: TGCGCCAGCAGCCAAGGGCTAGCGGACAATGAGCAGTTCTTC.

V and J are TRBV25-1 and TRBJ1-2, with 7 bases matching TRBD1. V lost 3 bases to trimming and J lost 2 bases; unmatched junction nucleotides: 6. In germline, CDR1 is MGHDK, CDR2 SYGVNS. This CDR3 is built from 15 residues. The CDR3 DNA follows: TGTGCCAGCAGTGATAGTAGGGACAGAAACTATGGCTACACCTTC. It encodes CASSDSRDRNYGYTF.

Note on this clonotype: A much larger clone lies a single base off, so this may be a read error. V usage is TRBV6-5 and J usage is TRBJ2-5; D is perhaps TRBD1 (5 bases). The CDR3 covers 16 residues. CDR1 MNHEY and CDR2 SVGAGI come from the germline V gene. Trimming pared 4 bases from V and 5 bases from J, leaving 20 bases between. The DNA for the CDR3 is TGTGCCAGCAGTTTCTCCAGGGCCCTCGGAAGGGAGACCCAGTACTTC. Translated, it gives CASSFSRALGRETQYF.

In its sample, this clonotype was seen a few times. The chain is built from TRBV27 and TRBJ1-5, with 11 bases lining up with TRBD1. V was clipped by 3 bases and J by 7 bases; unmatched bases: 8. Germline V lookup: CDR1 MNHEY, CDR2 SMNVEV (reference sequence). The CDR3 has 16 amino acids. The CDR3 DNA reads as TGTGCCAGCAGTTTGAACGCGGGGGACAGGGGGCAGCCCCAGCATTTT. Protein product: CASSLNAGDRGQPQHF.